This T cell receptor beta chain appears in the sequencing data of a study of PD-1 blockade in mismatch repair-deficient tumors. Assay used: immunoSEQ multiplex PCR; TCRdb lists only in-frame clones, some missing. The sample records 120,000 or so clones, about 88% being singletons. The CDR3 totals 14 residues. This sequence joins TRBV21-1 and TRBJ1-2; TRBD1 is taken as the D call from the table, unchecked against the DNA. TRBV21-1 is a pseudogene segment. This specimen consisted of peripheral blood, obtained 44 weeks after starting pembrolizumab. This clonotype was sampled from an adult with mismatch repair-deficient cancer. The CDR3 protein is CASSKDRVSYGYTF. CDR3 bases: TGTGCCAGCAGCAAGGACAGGGTATCCTATGGCTACACCTTC.